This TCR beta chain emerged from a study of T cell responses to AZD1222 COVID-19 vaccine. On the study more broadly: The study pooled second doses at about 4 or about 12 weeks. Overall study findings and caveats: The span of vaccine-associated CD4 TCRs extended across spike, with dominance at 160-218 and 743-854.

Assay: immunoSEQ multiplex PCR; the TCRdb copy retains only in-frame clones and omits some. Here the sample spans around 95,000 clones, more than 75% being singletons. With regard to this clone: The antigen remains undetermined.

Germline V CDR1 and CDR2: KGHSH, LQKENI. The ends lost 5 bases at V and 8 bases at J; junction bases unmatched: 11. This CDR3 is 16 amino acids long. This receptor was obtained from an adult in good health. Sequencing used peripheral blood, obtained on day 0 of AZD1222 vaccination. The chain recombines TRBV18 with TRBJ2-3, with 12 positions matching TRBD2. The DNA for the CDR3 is TGTGCCAGCTCAAGAGGACTAGCGGGAAGGGGAGGTACGCAGTATTTT. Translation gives CASSRGLAGRGGTQYF. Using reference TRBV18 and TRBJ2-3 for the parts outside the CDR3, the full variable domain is NAGVMQNPRHLVRRRGQEARLRCSPMKGHSHVYWYRQLPEEGLKFMVYLQKENIIDESGMPKERFSAEFPKEGPSILRIQQVVRGDSAAYFCASSRGLAGRGGTQYFGPGTRLTVL.